A selection of T cell receptor beta chains follows, all from one sample in a study of T-cell memory formation after mild COVID-19. TCRdb called the 5' RACE reads again in MiXCR, with one record for every CDR3 protein. Counted here are more than 250,000 distinct CDR3 sequences, over 15% occurring once; the ten biggest clones make up around 23%. Sequences were obtained from PBMCs or a T cell subset sorted from them (not recorded which). The receptors were gathered from a man aged 18 to 29 who had mild COVID-19 (a few samples of this study predate the infection). Cell type and time point are not known. Each CDR3 is given with its conserved first and last residue. Each record gives: V gene, D gene, clone size, J gene, CDR3 DNA, CDR3 protein. D genes are given only for firm matches. Clone size appears in some rows only: once, few, many, or a class for an expanded clone.

v_gene: TRBV5-1
d_gene: TRBD1
abundance: few
j_gene: TRBJ1-2
CDR3nt: TGCGCCAGCAGCCGGGGACAGCCGGAAAAAATTGATGGCTACACCTTC
CDR3aa: CASSRGQPEKIDGYTF

v_gene: TRBV15
d_gene: -
abundance: -
j_gene: TRBJ2-5
CDR3nt: TGTGCCACCAGCAGAGATCTCCGGGACCCGAGAGGAGAGACCCAGTACTTC
CDR3aa: CATSRDLRDPRGETQYF

v_gene: TRBV12-3/TRBV12-4
d_gene: -
abundance: few
j_gene: TRBJ1-2
CDR3nt: TGTGCCAGCAGTGTGACGGCCTCCTATGGCTACACCTTC
CDR3aa: CASSVTASYGYTF

v_gene: TRBV7-9
d_gene: -
abundance: -
j_gene: TRBJ2-4
CDR3nt: TGTGCCAGCAGCCCCCCGGAGGGGGGCTTAGCCAAAAACATTCAGTACTTC
CDR3aa: CASSPPEGGLAKNIQYF

v_gene: TRBV9
d_gene: -
abundance: -
j_gene: TRBJ2-6
CDR3nt: TGTGGGAGGCTCCGTGCCGGGGCCAACGTCCTGACTTTC
CDR3aa: CGRLRAGANVLTF

v_gene: TRBV12-3/TRBV12-4
d_gene: TRBD2
abundance: -
j_gene: TRBJ2-5
CDR3nt: TGTGCCAGCAGTCCGTCTAGCGGGGAAGAGACCCAGTACTTC
CDR3aa: CASSPSSGEETQYF

v_gene: TRBV20-1
d_gene: TRBD1
abundance: few
j_gene: TRBJ1-2
CDR3nt: TGCAGTGTGCCGGGACAGCCCTATGGCTACACCTTC
CDR3aa: CSVPGQPYGYTF

v_gene: TRBV11-1
d_gene: -
abundance: -
j_gene: TRBJ1-2
CDR3nt: TGTGCCAGCAGCTTAGAGGTCGGGAGGAGCGACTATGGCTACACCTTC
CDR3aa: CASSLEVGRSDYGYTF

v_gene: TRBV2
d_gene: -
abundance: -
j_gene: TRBJ1-1
CDR3nt: TGTGCCAGCAGTGTGGTGGAGGGGGACACTGAAGCTTTCTTT
CDR3aa: CASSVVEGDTEAFF

v_gene: TRBV7-6
d_gene: TRBD2
abundance: -
j_gene: TRBJ2-3
CDR3nt: TGTGCCAGCAGCTTAGGTCGGTTTAGCGGGGTAGATACGCAGTATTTT
CDR3aa: CASSLGRFSGVDTQYF

v_gene: TRBV11-2
d_gene: -
abundance: few
j_gene: TRBJ2-7
CDR3nt: TGTGCCAGCAGCTGGGGCCGTGGAACCTACGAGCAGTACTTC
CDR3aa: CASSWGRGTYEQYF

v_gene: TRBV6-5
d_gene: -
abundance: many
j_gene: TRBJ2-3
CDR3nt: TGTGCCAGCAGTCCCCGGGTAACAGATACGCAGTATTTT
CDR3aa: CASSPRVTDTQYF

v_gene: TRBV4-2
d_gene: -
abundance: few
j_gene: TRBJ2-1
CDR3nt: TGTGCCAGCAGCCTAGGAGAGGCCAGGGATGAGCAGTTCTTC
CDR3aa: CASSLGEARDEQFF

v_gene: TRBV2
d_gene: -
abundance: -
j_gene: TRBJ1-2
CDR3nt: TGTGCCAGCCCCGAGGAGGGAGCAAACTATGGCTACACCTTC
CDR3aa: CASPEEGANYGYTF

v_gene: TRBV12-3/TRBV12-4
d_gene: TRBD2
abundance: -
j_gene: TRBJ2-3
CDR3nt: TGTGCCAGCAGTTTAAGGGAGGGAGAGAGTACGCAGTATTTT
CDR3aa: CASSLREGESTQYF

v_gene: TRBV10-3
d_gene: -
abundance: -
j_gene: TRBJ1-5
CDR3nt: TGTGCCATCAGTGAGTCTACAGGGAGCAATCAGCCCCAGCATTTT
CDR3aa: CAISESTGSNQPQHF

v_gene: TRBV2
d_gene: TRBD1
abundance: -
j_gene: TRBJ2-3
CDR3nt: TGTGCCAGCAGTGAATATGGACAGGGAACGCAGTATTTT
CDR3aa: CASSEYGQGTQYF

v_gene: TRBV28
d_gene: -
abundance: few
j_gene: TRBJ2-1
CDR3nt: TGTGCCAGCAGCCTAAGCGGGGACAGAGAATACAATGAGCAGTTCTTC
CDR3aa: CASSLSGDREYNEQFF

v_gene: TRBV19
d_gene: -
abundance: few
j_gene: TRBJ2-1
CDR3nt: TGTGCCAGTAGTGCGAGGACGGTATACAATGAGCAGTTCTTC
CDR3aa: CASSARTVYNEQFF

v_gene: TRBV20-1
d_gene: TRBD2
abundance: few
j_gene: TRBJ2-3
CDR3nt: TGCAGTGCTCCCTTTAGCGGGGGACCCACAGATACGCAGTATTTT
CDR3aa: CSAPFSGGPTDTQYF

v_gene: TRBV29-1
d_gene: TRBD1
abundance: -
j_gene: TRBJ1-1
CDR3nt: TGCAGCGTTGGCACCGGGACAGTCCATGAAGCTTTCTTT
CDR3aa: CSVGTGTVHEAFF

v_gene: TRBV4-1
d_gene: -
abundance: few
j_gene: TRBJ1-6
CDR3nt: TGCGCCAGCAGCCCCTTCCAAGGAGGGAACGATTCACCCCTCCACTTT
CDR3aa: CASSPFQGGNDSPLHF

v_gene: TRBV5-1
d_gene: -
abundance: many
j_gene: TRBJ1-2
CDR3nt: TGCGCCAGCAGCTTGGACAGGGAGAACTATGGCTACACCTTC
CDR3aa: CASSLDRENYGYTF

v_gene: TRBV20-1
d_gene: -
abundance: many
j_gene: TRBJ2-7
CDR3nt: TGCAGTGCTGACACCGGGGACTCCTACGAGCAGTACTTC
CDR3aa: CSADTGDSYEQYF

v_gene: TRBV6-1
d_gene: TRBD2
abundance: many
j_gene: TRBJ2-7
CDR3nt: TGTGCCAGCAGTGATACGGGACTAGGGTCTCACGAGCAGTACTTC
CDR3aa: CASSDTGLGSHEQYF